Listed here is a single T cell receptor (beta chain). V shed 1 base and J 1 base; nucleotides not matched to a gene: 4. CDR1 and CDR2 from the germline V gene are LGHDT and YNNKEL (reference sequence). The CDR3 extends over 17 amino acids. These data come from a study of blood T cell repertoires in COVID-19. On the study more broadly: Samples of COVID-19 (acute and convalescent) were obtained from the United States, Italy and Spain. PBMCs, B-cell-depleted T cells, or T cells provided the cDNA or gDNA that made up the material.

Per the authors' pipeline: By means of reference gene primer amplification, nucleated cell counts were estimated. The protocol was immunoSEQ multiplex PCR, while the TCRdb copy is restricted to in-frame clones and leaves out a portion. V and J calls and clone size are as listed in that table; D and trimming were resolved from the DNA. The table includes about 49,000 clones, around 86% detected once. This receptor was obtained from a man in his forties with active COVID-19. The chain is built from TRBV3-1 (or the pseudogene TRBV3-2) and TRBJ2-1, with TRBD2 matching over 10 bases. Sequencing was performed on peripheral blood. In DNA, the CDR3 is TGTGCCAGCAGCCAAGCTTCTAGCGGGAGATCCTACAATGAGCAGTTCTTC. Its translation is CASSQASSGRSYNEQFF.